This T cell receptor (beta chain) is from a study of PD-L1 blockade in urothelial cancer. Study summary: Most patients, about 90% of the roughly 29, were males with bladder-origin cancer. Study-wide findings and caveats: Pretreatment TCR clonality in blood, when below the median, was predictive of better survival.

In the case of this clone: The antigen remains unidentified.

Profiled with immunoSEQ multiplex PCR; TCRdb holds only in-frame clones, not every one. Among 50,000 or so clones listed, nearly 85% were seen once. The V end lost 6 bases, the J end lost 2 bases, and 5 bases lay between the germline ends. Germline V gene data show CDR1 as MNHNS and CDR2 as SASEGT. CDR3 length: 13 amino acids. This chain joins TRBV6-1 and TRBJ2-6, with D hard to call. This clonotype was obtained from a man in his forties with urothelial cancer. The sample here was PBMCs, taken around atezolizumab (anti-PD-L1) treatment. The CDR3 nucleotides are TGTGCCAGCAGATTCACTGGGGCCAACGTCCTGACTTTC. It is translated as CASRFTGANVLTF.